This TCR beta chain was recorded in a study of blood T cell repertoires in COVID-19. About the study: There were acute and convalescent COVID-19 samples, and they came from the United States, Italy and Spain. Nucleic acid was either cDNA or gDNA, and it came from T cells, B-cell-depleted T cells, or PBMCs.

In the original analysis: Reference gene primer amplification gave estimated nucleated cell counts. This table comes from immunoSEQ multiplex PCR, and its TCRdb copy is limited to in-frame clones, with some not included. For V, J and clone size, that table is used; D and trimming come from the DNA. The profile shows 20,000 to 25,000 clones, roughly 90% of them singletons. V was clipped by 6 bases and J by 0 bases, with 11 bases between them. Germline lookup yields CDR1 MNHEY and CDR2 SVGAGI. The CDR3 length is 14 residues. The J gene is TRBJ2-5, the V gene TRBV6-5; a weak D match, TRBD1 (6 bases). Sequenced input: peripheral blood. This clonotype was sampled from a human donor with acute or convalescent COVID-19. The donor label of this sample is uncertain. CDR3 in DNA: TGTGCCAGCAGCCGTGGACAGCACCAAGAGACCCAGTACTTC. Its translation is CASSRGQHQETQYF.